Presented here are 11 T cell receptor beta chains from one specimen sequenced in a study of T cells in Graves' hyperthyroidism and ophthalmopathy. Amplified TCR beta CDR3 regions came from RNA transcripts. The primer set for the first-round RT-PCR of the TCR CDR3 was HTBI. TCRdb reanalysed the multiplex PCR reads using MiXCR and keeps one entry per CDR3 protein. The sample records over 250,000 distinct CDR3 sequences, about 20% being singletons. The sequenced sample was blood. These TCRs come from a man aged 25-40 years with Graves' ophthalmopathy.

This clonotype has ten or more counts. The J gene is TRBJ1-2, the V gene TRBV2; D is uncertain. Trimming stripped 5 bases from V and 8 bases from J, with 9 bases between. CDR3 size: 11 residues. Germline CDR1 reads SNHLY; CDR2 reads FYNNEI. CDR3 amino acids: CASSRSEGYTF. The CDR3 DNA reads TGTGCCAGCAGTCGAAGCGAGGGCTACACCTTC.

This clonotype was seen repeatedly, ten times or more. The gene calls are TRBV11-1 and TRBJ2-1; 10 bases align to TRBD2. CDR1 and CDR2 from the germline V gene are SGHAT and FQDESV (reference sequence). With 4 bases clipped from V and 6 bases from J, the junction kept 6 bases outside the gene matches. The CDR3 loop spans 15 amino acids. The CDR3 here is CASSSSGLAFNEQFF. The CDR3 nucleotides read TGTGCCAGCAGCTCGTCGGGACTAGCGTTCAATGAGCAGTTCTTC. Variable domain in full (rest from reference TRBV11-1 and TRBJ2-1): EAEVAQSPRYKITEKSQAVAFWCDPISGHATLYWYRQILGQGPELLVQFQDESVVDDSQLPKDRFSAERLKGVDSTLKIQPAELGDSAMYLCASSSSGLAFNEQFFGPGTRLTVL.

This clonotype was observed many times. The chain recombines TRBV19 with TRBJ1-5; TRBD1 matches 7 bases. This CDR3 has 14 amino acids. The V gene's germline CDR1 is LNHDA and CDR2 SQIVND (reference sequence). V was pared by 9 bases and J by 1 base, with 6 bases of the junction left unmatched. In DNA, the CDR3 is TGTGCCAGCAGCCGGGACAGAAGCAATCAGCCCCAGCATTTT. It translates to CASSRDRSNQPQHF.

Ten or more counts support this clonotype. This rearrangement joins TRBV11-2 to TRBJ1-1, with TRBD1 matching 7 bases. This CDR3 has 15 amino acids. After removal of 6 bases from V and 4 bases from J, the junction contained 11 bases not matched to a gene. CDR1 is SGHAT, CDR2 FQNNGV, per germline. CDR3 residues: CASRLKTGFGTEAFF. CDR3 nucleotides: TGTGCCAGCAGACTAAAGACAGGGTTCGGCACTGAAGCTTTCTTT.

This clonotype was found a few times. The chain is built from TRBV28 and TRBJ2-2; D is undetermined. Germline-derived CDR1 and CDR2 are MDHEN and SYDVKM. Between the trimmed V and J ends, which lost 6 bases and 5 bases, there was a span of 7 bases. This CDR3 has 12 residues. CDR3 nucleotide sequence: TGTGCCAGCAGGAAACAGACCGGGGAGCTGTTTTTT. This sequence encodes CASRKQTGELFF.

This clonotype showed up just a few times. The chain is built from TRBV29-1 and TRBJ1-5, with TRBD1 matching over 9 bases. CDR1 is SQVTM, CDR2 ANQGSEA, per germline. The CDR3 spans 14 residues. The ends lost 4 bases at V and 7 bases at J; junction bases unmatched: 8. The DNA for the CDR3 is TGCAGCGTTGGCTCGACAGGGGGGAACCAGCCCCAGCATTTT. Amino acid sequence: CSVGSTGGNQPQHF.

This clonotype was detected only a few times. CDR3 region: CAWSGAPGGETQYF. The CDR3 region has the DNA TGTGCCTGGAGTGGGGCCCCGGGAGGAGAGACCCAGTACTTC. V gene TRBV30 combines with J gene TRBJ2-5; 7 positions match TRBD2. The CDR3 covers 14 residues. The germline V gene encodes CDR1 GTSNPN and CDR2 SVGIG (reference sequence). J was trimmed by 4 bases and V by 1 base; bases with no gene match: 6.

The rearrangement joins TRBV5-1 to TRBJ2-1; 9 bases fit TRBD1. The CDR3 has 14 amino acids. The V gene's germline CDR1 is SGHRS and CDR2 YFSETQ. V lost 3 bases, J lost 6 bases, and 4 bases stayed unmatched. CDR3 amino acids: CASSSRTGVNEQFF. The DNA of the CDR3 is TGCGCCAGCAGCTCCCGGACAGGGGTCAATGAGCAGTTCTTC.

This clonotype showed up just once. The genes are TRBV27 and TRBJ2-7; the match to TRBD2 covers 7 bases. CDR3 length: 14 amino acids. Germline CDR1 MNHEY, CDR2 SMNVEV (reference sequence). Unmatched junction bases numbered 6, after V lost 5 bases and J lost 2 bases. DNA of the CDR3: TGTGCCAGCAGTCCGCGGACTAGACCCTACGAGCAGTACTTC. Residues: CASSPRTRPYEQYF.

In its sample, this clonotype was seen many times. The V and J genes are TRBV2 and TRBJ2-7; TRBD1 aligns across 10 bases. Germline V gene data show CDR1 as SNHLY and CDR2 as FYNNEI. V trimming: 6 bases; J trimming: 9 bases; junction bases outside the gene matches: 11. The CDR3 has 14 amino acids. The CDR3 DNA sequence: TGTGCCAGCAGGATTGGGGACAGGGGATTGGGGCAGTACTTC. Protein: CASRIGDRGLGQYF.

The table lists this clonotype with a few counts. V and J are TRBV19 and TRBJ1-1; D perhaps matches TRBD1 (6 bases). Trimming removed 7 bases at V and 1 base at J, with 13 bases between. The germline CDR1 and CDR2 sequences are LNHDA and SQIVND (reference sequence). The CDR3 loop spans 14 amino acids. This CDR3 reads CASKMEGGNTEAFF. CDR3 nucleotide sequence: TGTGCCAGTAAAATGGAAGGGGGGAACACTGAAGCTTTCTTT.